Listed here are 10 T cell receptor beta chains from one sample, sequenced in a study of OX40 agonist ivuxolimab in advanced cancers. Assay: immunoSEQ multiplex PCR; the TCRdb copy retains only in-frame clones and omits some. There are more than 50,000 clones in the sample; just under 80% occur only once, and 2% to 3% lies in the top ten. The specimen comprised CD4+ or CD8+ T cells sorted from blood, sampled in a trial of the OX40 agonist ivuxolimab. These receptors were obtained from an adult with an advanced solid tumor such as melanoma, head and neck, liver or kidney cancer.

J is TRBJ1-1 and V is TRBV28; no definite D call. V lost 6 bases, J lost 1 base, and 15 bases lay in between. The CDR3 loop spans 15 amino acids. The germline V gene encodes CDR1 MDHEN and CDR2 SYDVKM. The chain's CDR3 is CASRLTGRRNTEAFF. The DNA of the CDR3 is TGTGCCAGCAGACTTACTGGACGGAGGAACACTGAAGCTTTCTTT.

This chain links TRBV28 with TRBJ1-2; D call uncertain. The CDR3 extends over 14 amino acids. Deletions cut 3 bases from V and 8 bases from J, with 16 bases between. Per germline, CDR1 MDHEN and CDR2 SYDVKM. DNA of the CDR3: TGTGCCAGCAGTTTTAGGGTACCTAGGAACGGCTACACCTTC. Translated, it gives CASSFRVPRNGYTF.

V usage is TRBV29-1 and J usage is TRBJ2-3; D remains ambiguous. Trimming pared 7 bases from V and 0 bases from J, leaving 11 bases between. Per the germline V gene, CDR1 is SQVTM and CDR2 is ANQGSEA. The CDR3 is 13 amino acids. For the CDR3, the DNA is TGCAGCGGAGAACCACAGAGCACAGATACGCAGTATTTT. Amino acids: CSGEPQSTDTQYF.

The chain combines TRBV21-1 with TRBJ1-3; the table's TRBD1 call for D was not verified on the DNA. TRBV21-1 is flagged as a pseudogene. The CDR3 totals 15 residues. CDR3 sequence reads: CAGGQGMNSGNTIYF. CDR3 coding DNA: TGTGCCGGAGGACAGGGAATGAACTCTGGAAACACCATATATTTT.

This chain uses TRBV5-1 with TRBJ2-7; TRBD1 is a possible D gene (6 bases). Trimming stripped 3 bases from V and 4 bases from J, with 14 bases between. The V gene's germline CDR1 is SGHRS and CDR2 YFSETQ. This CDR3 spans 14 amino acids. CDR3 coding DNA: TGCGCCAGCAGCTCAAACAGGGTCGGTTACGAGCAGTACTTC. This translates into CASSSNRVGYEQYF.

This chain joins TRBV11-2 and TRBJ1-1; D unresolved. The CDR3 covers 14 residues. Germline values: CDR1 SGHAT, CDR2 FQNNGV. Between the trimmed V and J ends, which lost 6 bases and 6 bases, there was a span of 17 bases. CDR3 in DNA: TGTGCCAGCAGTCCCCCTAACCGGGTCTCTGAAGCTTTCTTT. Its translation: CASSPPNRVSEAFF.

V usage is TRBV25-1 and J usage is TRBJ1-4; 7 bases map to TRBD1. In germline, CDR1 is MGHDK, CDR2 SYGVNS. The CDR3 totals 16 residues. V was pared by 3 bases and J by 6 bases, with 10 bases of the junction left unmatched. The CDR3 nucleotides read TGTGCCAGCAGTGATCAAAGACAGGGTGGGGATGAAAAACTGTTTTTT. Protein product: CASSDQRQGGDEKLFF.

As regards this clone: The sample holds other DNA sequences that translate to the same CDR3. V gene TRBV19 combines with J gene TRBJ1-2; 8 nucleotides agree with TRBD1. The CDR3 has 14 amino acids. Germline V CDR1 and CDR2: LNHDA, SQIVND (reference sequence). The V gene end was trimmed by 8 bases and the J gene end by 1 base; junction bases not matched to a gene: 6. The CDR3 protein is CASSIDRGNYGYTF. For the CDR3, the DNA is TGTGCCAGTTCTATCGACAGGGGTAACTATGGCTACACCTTC.

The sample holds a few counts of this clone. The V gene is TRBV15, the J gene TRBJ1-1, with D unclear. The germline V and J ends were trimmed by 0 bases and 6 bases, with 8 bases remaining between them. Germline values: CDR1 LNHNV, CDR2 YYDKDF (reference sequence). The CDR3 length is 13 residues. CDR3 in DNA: TGTGCCACCAGCAGAGATCTCGGGGCTGAAGCTTTCTTT. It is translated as CATSRDLGAEAFF.

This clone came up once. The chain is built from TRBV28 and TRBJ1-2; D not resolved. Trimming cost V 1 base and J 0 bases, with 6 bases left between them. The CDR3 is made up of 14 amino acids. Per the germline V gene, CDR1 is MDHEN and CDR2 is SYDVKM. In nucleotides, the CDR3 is TGTGCCAGCAGTTTATTAGTGGCTAACTATGGCTACACCTTC. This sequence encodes CASSLLVANYGYTF.